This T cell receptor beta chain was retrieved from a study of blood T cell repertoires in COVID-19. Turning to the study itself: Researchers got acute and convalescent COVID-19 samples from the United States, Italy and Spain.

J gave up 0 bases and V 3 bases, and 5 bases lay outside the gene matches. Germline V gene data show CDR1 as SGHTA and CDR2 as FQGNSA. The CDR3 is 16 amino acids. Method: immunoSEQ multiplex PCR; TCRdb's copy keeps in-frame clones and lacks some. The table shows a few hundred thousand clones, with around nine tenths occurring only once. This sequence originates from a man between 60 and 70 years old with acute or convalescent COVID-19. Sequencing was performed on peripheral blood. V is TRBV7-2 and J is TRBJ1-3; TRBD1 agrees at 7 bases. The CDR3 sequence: CASSFPTGSSGNTIYF. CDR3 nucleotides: TGTGCCAGCAGCTTCCCGACAGGGAGCTCTGGAAACACCATATATTTT.